What follows are 13 T cell receptor beta chains derived from one specimen sequenced in a study of blood T cell repertoires in COVID-19 (dated by TCRdb to the early 2020s). The library was obtained by the immunoSEQ multiplex PCR assay. TCRdb carries this immuneACCESS record with in-frame sequences only. Its versions omit some clonotypes, under half of them owing to an unresolved V gene in the studies checked, with the rest unexplained. Within this sample are about 170,000 clones, with roughly 90% of them counted one time only. The ten largest clones represent 9.5% to 13% of the sample. Sequenced material: peripheral blood. The receptors shown here come from an older woman with COVID-19, enrolled during active disease.

The chain has TRBV6-5 and TRBJ2-7; 11 nucleotides line up with TRBD2. The CDR3 runs 14 residues. Losses at the gene ends were 4 bases for V and 3 bases for J; bases not matched to a gene: 2. Germline CDR1 is MNHEY and CDR2 is SVGAGI. CDR3 region: CASSSTSGSYEQYF. The CDR3 nucleotides read TGTGCCAGCAGTTCCACTAGCGGGAGCTACGAGCAGTACTTC.

V and J are TRBV5-3 and TRBJ1-2; TRBD1 matches at 8 bases. TRBV5-3 is sorted into the ORF group, with uncertain function. V was pared by 3 bases and J by 0 bases, with 16 bases of the junction left unmatched. The CDR3 has 19 residues. The CDR3: CARSSPARQGAIPNYGYTF. CDR3 DNA sequence: TGTGCCAGAAGCTCCCCGGCGAGGCAGGGGGCAATCCCTAACTATGGCTACACCTTC.

This clone showed up just once. The genes are TRBV6-6 and TRBJ2-4, with TRBD1 identical over 7 bases. Germline trimming cut 5 bases from V and 3 bases from J; bases unmatched to any gene: 4. This CDR3 spans 14 amino acids. Germline values: CDR1 MNHNY, CDR2 SVGAGI (reference sequence). The CDR3 here is CASSDGQDKNIQYF. The CDR3 nucleotides read TGTGCCAGCAGTGATGGACAGGACAAAAACATTCAGTACTTC.

The V gene is TRBV5-4, the J gene TRBJ2-2; D uncertain. The CDR3 has 13 amino acids. The ends were cut back, 5 bases at V and 2 bases at J, with 7 bases in the middle. CDR1 and CDR2 (germline): SGHNT, YYREEE (reference sequence). The CDR3 sequence: CASSPPNTGELFF. As DNA, the CDR3 is TGTGCCAGCAGTCCCCCTAACACCGGGGAGCTGTTTTTT. Based on the CDR3 plus reference TRBV5-4 and TRBJ2-2, the full variable domain is ETGVTQSPTHLIKTRGQQVTLRCSSQSGHNTVSWYQQALGQGPQFIFQYYREEENGRGNFPPRFSGLQFPNYSSELNVNALELDDSALYLCASSPPNTGELFFGEGSRLTVL.

The chain carries TRBV7-3 and TRBJ2-3, with TRBD2 as a possible D gene (6 bases). Deletions cut 6 bases from V and 2 bases from J, with 18 bases between. Germline V gene lookup returns CDR1 SGHTA and CDR2 FQGTGA. This CDR3 comprises 16 residues. CDR3 in DNA: TGTGCCAGCAGTCCCCTCCCCGGGGGTTTCACAGATACGCAGTATTTT. Translating it yields CASSPLPGGFTDTQYF.

The V gene is TRBV24-1, the J gene TRBJ2-7; 8 positions agree with TRBD1. Germline CDR1 and CDR2: KGHDR and SFDVKD. This CDR3 is built from 15 residues. After removal of 2 bases from V and 5 bases from J, the junction contained 7 bases not matched to a gene. The CDR3 spells CATSDSRTGWHEQYF. CDR3 nucleotide sequence: TGTGCCACCAGTGATTCACGGACAGGGTGGCACGAGCAGTACTTC.

The J gene is TRBJ1-1, the V gene TRBV19; D gene unclear. The CDR3 length is 13 residues. Per germline, CDR1 LNHDA and CDR2 SQIVND (reference sequence). With 5 bases removed from V and 0 bases from J, the gap between germline ends came to 7 bases. CDR3 residues: CASSLTMNTEAFF. Written as DNA, the CDR3 is TGTGCCAGTAGTTTAACTATGAACACTGAAGCTTTCTTT.

This clone appeared a few times. The chain joins TRBV24-1 to TRBJ2-1; TRBD2 aligns across 7 bases. This CDR3 has 18 residues. In germline, CDR1 is KGHDR, CDR2 SFDVKD. Losses at the gene ends were 3 bases for V and 0 bases for J; bases not matched to a gene: 10. CDR3 coding DNA: TGTGCCACCAGTGATCCGCGGAGTCTAGCGGACTCCTACAATGAGCAGTTCTTC. This encodes CATSDPRSLADSYNEQFF.

This sequence joins TRBV16 and TRBJ2-7, with no clear D. The V and J ends lost 4 bases and 2 bases respectively, with 12 bases between them. CDR1 is KGHSY and CDR2 is FQNENV in the germline V gene. The CDR3 consists of 14 residues. CDR3: CASSPPSRTYEQYF. The CDR3, as DNA: TGTGCCAGCAGCCCTCCGAGCCGTACCTACGAGCAGTACTTC.

The chain is built from TRBV7-3 and TRBJ1-6; D not certain. V was clipped by 1 base and J by 8 bases, with 15 bases between them. CDR1 and CDR2 (germline): SGHTA, FQGTGA. This CDR3 contains 16 residues. The CDR3: CASSLIFGQPDSPLHF. CDR3 DNA sequence: TGTGCCAGCAGCTTAATTTTTGGGCAGCCTGATTCACCCCTCCACTTT.

The chain is built from TRBV19 and TRBJ1-3, with 12 bases matching TRBD1. The germline CDR1 and CDR2 sequences are LNHDA and SQIVND (reference sequence). V lost 5 bases to trimming and J lost 5 bases; unmatched junction nucleotides: 4. The CDR3 is made up of 15 amino acids. The CDR3: CASSGGQGARNTIYF. CDR3 DNA: TGTGCCAGTAGTGGGGGACAGGGGGCAAGAAACACCATATATTTT.

This clone was counted only a few times. V usage is TRBV2 and J usage is TRBJ1-5; unclear D gene. CDR3 size: 12 residues. Germline CDR1 SNHLY, CDR2 FYNNEI. V shed 4 bases and J shed 4 bases, with 5 bases lying between them. The CDR3 here is CASSGENQPQHF. The CDR3 nucleotides are TGTGCCAGCAGTGGAGAAAATCAGCCCCAGCATTTT.

Of note for this clone: The identical CDR3 is also encoded by other nucleotide sequences in the sample. V and J are TRBV30 and TRBJ1-2; 11 nucleotides line up with TRBD1. The junction had 20 bases not matched to a gene; V was cut back by 7 bases and J by 7 bases. Germline CDR1 GTSNPN, CDR2 SVGIG (reference sequence). CDR3 length: 17 amino acids. The CDR3 DNA reads as TGTGCCTTGGAAGGTCCGGGACAGGGGGTTCAGAATGGTGGCTACACCTTC. Residues: CALEGPGQGVQNGGYTF.